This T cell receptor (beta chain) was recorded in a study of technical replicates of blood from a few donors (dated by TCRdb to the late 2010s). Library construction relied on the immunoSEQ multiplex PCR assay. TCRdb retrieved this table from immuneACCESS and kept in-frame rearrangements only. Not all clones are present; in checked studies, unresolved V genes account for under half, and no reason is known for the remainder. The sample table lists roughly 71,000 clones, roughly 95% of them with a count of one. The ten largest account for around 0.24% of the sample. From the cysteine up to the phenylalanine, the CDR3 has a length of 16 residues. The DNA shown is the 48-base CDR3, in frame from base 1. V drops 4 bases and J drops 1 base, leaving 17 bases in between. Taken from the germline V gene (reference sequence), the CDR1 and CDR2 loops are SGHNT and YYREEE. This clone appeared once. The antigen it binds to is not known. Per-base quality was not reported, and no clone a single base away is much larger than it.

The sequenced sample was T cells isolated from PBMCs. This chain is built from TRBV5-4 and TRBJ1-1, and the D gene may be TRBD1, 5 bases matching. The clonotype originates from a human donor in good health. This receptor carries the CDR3 CASSPWKGAGNTEAFF. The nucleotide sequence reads TGTGCCAGCAGCCCCTGGAAAGGGGCCGGGAACACTGAAGCTTTCTTT.